This T cell receptor (beta chain) was identified in a study of somatic mutations in cytotoxic T cells in rheumatoid arthritis. General observations from the study: Clonality measured in CD8+ T cells did not differ significantly between rheumatoid arthritis patients and age-matched healthy controls.

About this clone: Its antigen remains unknown.

With 0 bases clipped from V and 6 bases from J, the junction kept 9 bases outside the gene matches. There are 16 residues in the CDR3. In germline, CDR1 is LGHNA, CDR2 YNFKEQ. Original analysis: Patient CD8+ clones above 1% seldom matched published virus-specific TCRB sequences. This table comes from immunoSEQ multiplex PCR, and its TCRdb copy is limited to in-frame clones, with some not included. Clone size and the V and J calls come from that table; the DNA yielded D and trimming. Here the sample spans approximately 21,000 clones, roughly 80% being singletons. The sequenced sample was CD8+ T cells sorted from blood. The chain has TRBV4-2 and TRBJ2-3; 7 bases match TRBD2. The receptor was derived from an adult with rheumatoid arthritis. CDR3 nucleotide sequence: TGTGCCAGCAGCCAAGACGGCCAGCGGGGTCGGGATACGCAGTATTTT. Its protein is CASSQDGQRGRDTQYF.